The clone carrying this T cell receptor (beta chain) was seen only a few times. The antigen is undetermined. The V gene's germline CDR1 is MNHEY and CDR2 SMNVEV (reference sequence). The CDR3 contains 16 residues. The V end lost 5 bases, the J end lost 3 bases, and 19 bases lay between the germline ends. The sample belongs to a study of T cells in Graves' hyperthyroidism and ophthalmopathy. Study-level information: At initial diagnosis, before any treatment had begun, peripheral blood was obtained.

Based on clinical symptoms, serum thyroxine and TRAb, thyroid ultrasound and orbital computed tomography, diagnoses were reached. TCR beta CDR3 sequences were amplified from RNA transcripts. The HTBI primer set served for first-round RT-PCR of the TCR CDR3. TCRdb re-derived calls from the multiplex PCR reads in MiXCR, one entry per CDR3 protein. The table lists about 400,000 distinct CDR3 sequences, around 13% of them singletons. Study-wide results and limits: In blood, most of the thyroid clonotypes expanded above 0.001 were also present.

This receptor was obtained from a woman aged 18-30 years with Graves' hyperthyroidism. The sequencing input was blood. V is TRBV27 and J is TRBJ1-2; D perhaps matches TRBD1 (6 bases). The CDR3 is CASSLIYRGAHYGYTF. The CDR3 nucleotides read TGTGCCAGCAGTCTAATATACCGGGGGGCCCACTATGGCTACACCTTC.